This T cell receptor beta chain was identified in a study of technical replicates of blood from a handful of donors. TCRdb's table, derived via immunoSEQ multiplex PCR, lists solely in-frame clones and lacks some. The sample carries 65,000 to 90,000 clones, 85% to 95% recorded once. The source material was PBMCs. The receptor's source is a human donor in good health. Some clones in this sample may be carry-over from other donors' samples.

This chain's CDR3 is CASSPLFEQFF. The CDR3 DNA sequence: TGTGCCAGCAGCCCTTTGTTCGAGCAGTTCTTC. This rearrangement joins TRBV11-2 to TRBJ2-1; D uncertain. Trimming cost V 5 bases and J 10 bases, with 9 bases left between them. This CDR3 contains 11 residues. Germline V gene data show CDR1 as SGHAT and CDR2 as FQNNGV.